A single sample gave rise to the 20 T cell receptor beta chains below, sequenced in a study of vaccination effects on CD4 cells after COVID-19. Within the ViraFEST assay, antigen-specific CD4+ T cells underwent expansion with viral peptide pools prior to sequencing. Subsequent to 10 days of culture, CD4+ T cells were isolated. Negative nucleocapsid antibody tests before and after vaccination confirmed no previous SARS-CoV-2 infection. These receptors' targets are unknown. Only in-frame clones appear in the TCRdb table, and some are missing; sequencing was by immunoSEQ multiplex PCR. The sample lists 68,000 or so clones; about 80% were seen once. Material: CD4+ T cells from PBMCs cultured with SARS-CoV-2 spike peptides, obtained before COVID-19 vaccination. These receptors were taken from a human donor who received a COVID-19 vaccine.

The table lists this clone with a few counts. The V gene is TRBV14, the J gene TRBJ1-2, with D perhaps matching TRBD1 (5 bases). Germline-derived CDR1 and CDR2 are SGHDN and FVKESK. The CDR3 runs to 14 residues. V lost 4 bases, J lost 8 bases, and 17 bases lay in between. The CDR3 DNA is TGTGCCAGCAGCCGCCAGGGCGTCGGGGGAGGCTACACCTTC. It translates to CASSRQGVGGGYTF. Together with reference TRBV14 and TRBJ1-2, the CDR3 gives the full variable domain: EAGVTQFPSHSVIEKGQTVTLRCDPISGHDNLYWYRRVMGKEIKFLLHFVKESKQDESGMPNNRFLAERTGGTYSTLKVQPAELEDSGVYFCASSRQGVGGGYTFGSGTRLTVV.

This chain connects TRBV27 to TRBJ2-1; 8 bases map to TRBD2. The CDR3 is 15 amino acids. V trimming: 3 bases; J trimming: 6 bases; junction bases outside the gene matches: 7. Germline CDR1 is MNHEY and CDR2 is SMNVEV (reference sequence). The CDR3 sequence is CASSFERGGRNEQFF. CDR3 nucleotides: TGTGCCAGCAGTTTTGAACGGGGGGGTCGCAATGAGCAGTTCTTC.

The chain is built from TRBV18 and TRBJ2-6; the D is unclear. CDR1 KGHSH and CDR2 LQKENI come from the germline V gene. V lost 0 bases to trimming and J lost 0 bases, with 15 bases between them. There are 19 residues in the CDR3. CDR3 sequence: CASSPPGNLLGSGANVLTF. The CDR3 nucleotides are TGTGCCAGCTCACCACCGGGTAACCTCCTCGGCTCTGGGGCCAACGTCCTGACTTTC.

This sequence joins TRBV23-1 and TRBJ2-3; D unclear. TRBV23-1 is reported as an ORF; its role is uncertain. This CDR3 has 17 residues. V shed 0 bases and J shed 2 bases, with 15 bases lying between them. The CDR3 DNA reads TGCGCCAGCAGTCAATCGCTCGGTGTCTCCCACACAGATACGCAGTATTTT. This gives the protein CASSQSLGVSHTDTQYF.

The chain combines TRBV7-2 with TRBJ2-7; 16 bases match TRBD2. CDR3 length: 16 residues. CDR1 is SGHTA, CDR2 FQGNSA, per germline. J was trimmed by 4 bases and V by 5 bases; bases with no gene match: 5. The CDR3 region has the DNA TGTGCCAGCAGCCTAGGGGGACTAGCGGGGGGGTACGAGCAGTACGTC. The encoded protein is CASSLGGLAGGYEQYV.

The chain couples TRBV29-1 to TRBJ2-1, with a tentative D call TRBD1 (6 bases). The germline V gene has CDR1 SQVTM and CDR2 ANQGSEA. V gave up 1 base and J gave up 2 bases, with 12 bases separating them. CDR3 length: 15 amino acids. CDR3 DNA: TGCAGCGTTGAAGGCTCAGGGGCCACCTACAATGAGCAGTTCTTC. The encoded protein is CSVEGSGATYNEQFF.

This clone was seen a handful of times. CDR3 in DNA: TGTGCCAGCTCACCCCTAACAGGGTCGAACACCGGGGAGCTGTTTTTT. Amino acid sequence: CASSPLTGSNTGELFF. The chain links TRBV18 to TRBJ2-2, with TRBD1 as a possible D gene (6 bases). Trimming cost V 3 bases and J 0 bases, with 11 bases left between them. The germline V gene has CDR1 KGHSH and CDR2 LQKENI. The CDR3 totals 16 residues. The whole variable domain, filled in from reference TRBV18 and TRBJ2-2, reads NAGVMQNPRHLVRRRGQEARLRCSPMKGHSHVYWYRQLPEEGLKFMVYLQKENIIDESGMPKERFSAEFPKEGPSILRIQQVVRGDSAAYFCASSPLTGSNTGELFFGEGSRLTVL.

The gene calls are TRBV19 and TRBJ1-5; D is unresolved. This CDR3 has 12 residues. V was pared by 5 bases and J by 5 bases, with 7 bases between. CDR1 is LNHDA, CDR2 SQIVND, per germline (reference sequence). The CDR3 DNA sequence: TGTGCCAGTAGTCCAAGGGATCAGCCCCAGCATTTT. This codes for CASSPRDQPQHF.

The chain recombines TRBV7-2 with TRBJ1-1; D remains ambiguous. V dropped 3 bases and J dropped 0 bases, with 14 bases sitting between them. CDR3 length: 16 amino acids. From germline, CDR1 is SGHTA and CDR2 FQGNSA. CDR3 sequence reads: CASSFAGGSLNTEAFF. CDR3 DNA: TGTGCCAGCAGCTTTGCTGGAGGCAGTTTGAACACTGAAGCTTTCTTT.

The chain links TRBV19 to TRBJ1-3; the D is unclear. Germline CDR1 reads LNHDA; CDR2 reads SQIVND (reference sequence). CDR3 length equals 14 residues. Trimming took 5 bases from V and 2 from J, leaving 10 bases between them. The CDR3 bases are TGTGCCAGTAGTGACCGGGCCCCTGGAAACACCATATATTTT. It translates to CASSDRAPGNTIYF.

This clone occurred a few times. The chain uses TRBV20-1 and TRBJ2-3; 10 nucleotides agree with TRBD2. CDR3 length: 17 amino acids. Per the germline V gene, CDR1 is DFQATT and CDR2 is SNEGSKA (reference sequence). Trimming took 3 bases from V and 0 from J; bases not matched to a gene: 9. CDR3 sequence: CSASLSSGRRSTDTQYF. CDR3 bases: TGCAGTGCTAGTTTGTCTAGCGGGAGAAGAAGCACAGATACGCAGTATTTT.

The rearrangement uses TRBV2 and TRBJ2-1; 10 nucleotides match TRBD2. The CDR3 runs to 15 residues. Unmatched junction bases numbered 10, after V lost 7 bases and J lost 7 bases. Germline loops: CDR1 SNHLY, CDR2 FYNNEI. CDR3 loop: CASKLTSGVENEQFF. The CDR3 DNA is TGTGCCAGCAAACTTACTAGCGGGGTGGAGAATGAGCAGTTCTTC.

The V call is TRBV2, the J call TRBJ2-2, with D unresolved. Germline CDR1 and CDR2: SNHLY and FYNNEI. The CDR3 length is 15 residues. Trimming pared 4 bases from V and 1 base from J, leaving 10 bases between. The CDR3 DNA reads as TGTGCCAGCAGTGGTAATACCATGAACACCGGGGAGCTGTTTTTT. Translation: CASSGNTMNTGELFF.

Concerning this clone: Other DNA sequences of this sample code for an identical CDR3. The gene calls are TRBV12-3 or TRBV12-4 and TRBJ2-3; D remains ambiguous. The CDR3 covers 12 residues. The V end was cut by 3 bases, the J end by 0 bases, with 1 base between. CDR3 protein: CASSFSTDTQYF. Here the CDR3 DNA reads TGTGCCAGCAGTTTTAGCACAGATACGCAGTATTTT.

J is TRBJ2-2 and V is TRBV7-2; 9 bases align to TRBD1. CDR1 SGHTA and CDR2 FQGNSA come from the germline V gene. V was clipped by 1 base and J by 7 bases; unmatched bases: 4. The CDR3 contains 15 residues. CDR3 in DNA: TGTGCCAGCAGCTTAGGACAGGGGGAGATCGGGGAGCTGTTTTTT. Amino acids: CASSLGQGEIGELFF.

CDR3 region: CASSPPNRDTIPHGYTF. Written as DNA, the CDR3 is TGTGCCAGCTCACCACCTAACCGGGACACCATCCCTCATGGCTACACCTTC. The chain employs TRBV18 and TRBJ1-2, with D tentatively TRBD1 (6 bases). This CDR3 has 17 amino acids. V lost 0 bases and J lost 6, with 20 bases in between. Germline V gene lookup returns CDR1 KGHSH and CDR2 LQKENI.

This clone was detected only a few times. The CDR3 DNA reads as TGTGCCAGCAGTGGCCGGGTGGCAGGGCTATGGGAACTGTTTTTT. Its translation: CASSGRVAGLWELFF. V and J are TRBV28 and TRBJ1-4; possibly TRBD1 for D (5 bases). Germline CDR1 is MDHEN and CDR2 is SYDVKM. The CDR3 contains 15 residues. The ends were cut back, 5 bases at V and 12 bases at J, with 22 bases in the middle.

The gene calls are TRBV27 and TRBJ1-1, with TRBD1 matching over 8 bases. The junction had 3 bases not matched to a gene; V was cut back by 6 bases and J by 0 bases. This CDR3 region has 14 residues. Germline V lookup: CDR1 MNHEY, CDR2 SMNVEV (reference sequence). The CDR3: CASSLDRVNTEAFF. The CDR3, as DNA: TGTGCCAGCAGCTTGGACAGGGTGAACACTGAAGCTTTCTTT.

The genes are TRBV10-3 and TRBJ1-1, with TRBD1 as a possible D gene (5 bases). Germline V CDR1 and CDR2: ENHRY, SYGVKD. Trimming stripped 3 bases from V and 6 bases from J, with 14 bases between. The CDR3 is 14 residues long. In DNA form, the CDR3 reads TGTGCCATCAGTGACGGGGGGTCCCAGGCTGAAGCTTTCTTT. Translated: CAISDGGSQAEAFF.

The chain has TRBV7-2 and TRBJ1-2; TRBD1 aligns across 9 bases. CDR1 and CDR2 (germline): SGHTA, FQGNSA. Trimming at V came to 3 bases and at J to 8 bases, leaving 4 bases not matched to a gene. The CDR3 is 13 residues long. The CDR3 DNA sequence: TGTGCCAGCAGCTTGACAGGGGGGCAAGGCTACACCTTC. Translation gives CASSLTGGQGYTF.